These 18 T cell receptor beta chains share one sample of origin, sequenced in a study of OX40 agonist ivuxolimab in advanced cancers. Using immunoSEQ multiplex PCR, the repertoire was profiled, and TCRdb retains in-frame clones only, with some absent. The data show approximately 87,000 clones, just over 85% seen once. The sample was CD4+ or CD8+ T cells sorted from blood, taken in a trial of the OX40 agonist ivuxolimab. These receptors came from an adult with an advanced solid tumor such as melanoma, head and neck, liver or kidney cancer.

J is TRBJ2-5 and V is TRBV28; TRBD1 might be the D (6 bases). The CDR3 is 15 residues long. From germline, CDR1 is MDHEN and CDR2 SYDVKM. V lost 3 bases, J lost 0 bases, and 11 bases lay in between. The CDR3 nucleotides are TGTGCCAGCAGTTTTAGGGGGTGGTACCAAGAGACCCAGTACTTC. It yields the protein CASSFRGWYQETQYF. The whole variable domain, filled in from reference TRBV28 and TRBJ2-5, reads DVKVTQSSRYLVKRTGEKVFLECVQDMDHENMFWYRQDPGLGLRLIYFSYDVKMKEKGDIPEGYSVSREKKERFSLILESASTNQTSMYLCASSFRGWYQETQYFGPGTRLLVL.

The chain carries TRBV5-1 and TRBJ2-3; TRBD2 matches 7 bases. This CDR3 is built from 14 residues. CDR1 is SGHRS and CDR2 is YFSETQ in the germline V gene. V shed 7 bases, J shed 0 bases, and the junction held 5 bases outside the gene matches. This CDR3 reads CASAAGASTDTQYF. As DNA, the CDR3 is TGCGCCAGCGCGGCGGGAGCGAGCACAGATACGCAGTATTTT.

This clone was seen only a few times. The V gene is TRBV5-1, the J gene TRBJ2-3, with D perhaps TRBD2 (6 bases). This CDR3 has 15 amino acids. The germline V and J ends were trimmed by 4 bases and 2 bases, with 14 bases remaining between them. CDR1 SGHRS and CDR2 YFSETQ come from the germline V gene. CDR3 nucleotides: TGCGCCAGCAGCCCGGGACTCCCAGACACAGATACGCAGTATTTT. It specifies CASSPGLPDTDTQYF.

A single count supports this clone. This rearrangement joins TRBV15 to TRBJ2-7; TRBD1 aligns across 9 bases. This CDR3 is 15 amino acids long. With 2 bases clipped from V and 5 bases from J, the junction kept 7 bases outside the gene matches. Per the germline V gene, CDR1 is LNHNV and CDR2 is YYDKDF (reference sequence). CDR3 sequence: CATSRYMDRGHEQYF. Written as DNA, the CDR3 is TGTGCCACCAGCAGATACATGGACAGGGGACACGAGCAGTACTTC.

In this sample, this clone turned up once. This chain's CDR3 is CASSLTPGARTGELFF. CDR3 in DNA: TGTGCCAGCAGTTTAACCCCGGGAGCTCGGACCGGGGAGCTGTTTTTT. This chain links TRBV27 with TRBJ2-2, with TRBD2 as a possible D gene (6 bases). CDR1 and CDR2 from the germline V gene are MNHEY and SMNVEV (reference sequence). The CDR3 totals 16 residues. V lost 2 bases, J lost 5 bases, and 15 bases lay in between.

The gene calls are TRBV10-3 and TRBJ2-1; 8 bases line up with TRBD2. V shed 4 bases and J 5 bases; nucleotides not matched to a gene: 13. This CDR3 comprises 17 residues. Germline V gives CDR1 ENHRY, CDR2 SYGVKD. The CDR3 here is CAISAPISGTRDNEQFF. CDR3 nucleotides: TGTGCCATCAGTGCCCCTATTAGCGGGACCCGGGACAATGAGCAGTTCTTC.

This clone has more than one count but fewer than ten. The genes are TRBV5-1 and TRBJ2-7; D is tentatively TRBD1 or TRBD2 (6 bases each). Trimming pared 0 bases from V and 2 bases from J, leaving 15 bases between. The CDR3 spans 16 residues. Per the germline V gene, CDR1 is SGHRS and CDR2 is YFSETQ. Here the CDR3 reads CASSLGGAQVPYEQYF. The CDR3, as DNA: TGCGCCAGCAGCTTGGGGGGGGCGCAGGTCCCCTACGAGCAGTACTTC.

The chain joins TRBV10-2 to TRBJ2-7, with 9 bases that match TRBD1. CDR1 is WSHSY, CDR2 SAAADI, per germline. J gave up 0 bases and V 8 bases, and 8 bases lay outside the gene matches. The CDR3 is 15 residues long. For the CDR3, the DNA is TGCGCCAGCCGAGACAGGGGGGACACCTCCTACGAGCAGTACTTC. Translated, it gives CASRDRGDTSYEQYF.

The chain combines TRBV18 with TRBJ1-4; 12 nucleotides agree with TRBD1. The trim removed 3 bases at V and 7 bases at J, leaving 6 bases unmatched. The CDR3 length is 16 residues. Germline CDR1 KGHSH, CDR2 LQKENI. CDR3 in DNA: TGTGCCAGCTCACCCGGGGACAGGGGGCGCAGTGAAAAACTGTTTTTT. It codes for CASSPGDRGRSEKLFF.

The chain employs TRBV11-2 and TRBJ2-2; D not certain. Trimming pared 5 bases from V and 8 bases from J, leaving 12 bases between. Germline loops: CDR1 SGHAT, CDR2 FQNNGV. The CDR3 spans 13 residues. CDR3 protein: CASSQVLEGELFF. The CDR3, as DNA: TGTGCCAGCAGCCAAGTCCTGGAAGGGGAGCTGTTTTTT.

This sequence joins TRBV25-1 and TRBJ2-3; possibly TRBD1 for D (5 bases). V was shortened by 4 bases and J by 1 base, with 6 bases between the two germline ends. The CDR3 loop spans 13 amino acids. Germline values: CDR1 MGHDK, CDR2 SYGVNS. This chain's CDR3 is CASSVQGTDTQYF. The CDR3 DNA reads TGTGCCAGCAGTGTACAGGGCACAGATACGCAGTATTTT.

V is TRBV6-5 and J is TRBJ2-7, with 7 bases aligning to TRBD1. There are 13 residues in the CDR3. J lost 0 bases, V lost 6 bases, and 2 bases had no gene match. Per germline, CDR1 MNHEY and CDR2 SVGAGI. The CDR3 protein is CASRNRGSYEQYF. The CDR3 DNA sequence: TGTGCCAGCAGGAACAGGGGCTCCTACGAGCAGTACTTC.

In this sample, this clone turned up once. The chain is built from TRBV25-1 and TRBJ2-1; a weak D match, TRBD2 (6 bases). CDR3 size: 16 residues. CDR1 MGHDK and CDR2 SYGVNS come from the germline V gene. The V end lost 4 bases, the J end lost 5 bases, and 18 bases lay between the germline ends. As DNA, the CDR3 is TGTGCCAGCAGTGCCCTGGGCGGAGGGAGGAACAATGAGCAGTTCTTC. Its protein is CASSALGGGRNNEQFF.

The chain carries TRBV5-1 and TRBJ2-7, with 9 bases that match TRBD2. The germline V gene has CDR1 SGHRS and CDR2 YFSETQ. V was clipped by 1 base and J by 7 bases; unmatched bases: 3. This CDR3 contains 13 residues. The CDR3 here is CASSLSLAGEQYF. The CDR3 DNA sequence: TGCGCCAGCAGCTTGAGTCTAGCGGGAGAGCAGTACTTC.

The chain carries TRBV13 and TRBJ2-5, with 9 bases that match TRBD2. This CDR3 has 15 residues. CDR1 PRHDT and CDR2 FYEKMQ come from the germline V gene (reference sequence). V shed 6 bases, J shed 2 bases, and the junction held 7 bases outside the gene matches. CDR3 amino acids: CASSPGTSSQETQYF. CDR3 nucleotide sequence: TGTGCCAGCAGTCCCGGGACTAGCAGTCAAGAGACCCAGTACTTC. The full variable domain, its missing parts supplied by reference TRBV13 and TRBJ2-5, is AAGVIQSPRHLIKEKRETATLKCYPIPRHDTVYWYQQGPGQDPQFLISFYEKMQSDKGSIPDRFSAQQFSDYHSELNMSSLELGDSALYFCASSPGTSSQETQYFGPGTRLLVL.

CDR3 coding DNA: TGCAGCGTCTACCCGGGACAGGGGGCCTACGAGCAGTACTTC. It yields the protein CSVYPGQGAYEQYF. The genes are TRBV29-1 and TRBJ2-7; TRBD1 aligns across 11 bases. Losses at the gene ends were 6 bases for V and 2 bases for J; bases not matched to a gene: 6. There are 14 residues in the CDR3. The V gene's germline CDR1 is SQVTM and CDR2 ANQGSEA.

This rearrangement joins TRBV4-2 to TRBJ2-2, with TRBD1 matching 7 bases. From germline, CDR1 is LGHNA and CDR2 YNFKEQ. The trim removed 0 bases at V and 1 base at J, leaving 2 bases unmatched. This CDR3 region has 16 residues. CDR3 sequence reads: CASSQETGRNTGELFF. DNA for the CDR3: TGTGCCAGCAGCCAAGAGACAGGGCGGAACACCGGGGAGCTGTTTTTT.

The chain employs TRBV6-1 and TRBJ1-5; D is unresolved. Germline V gene sequence: CDR1 MNHNS, CDR2 SASEGT. The CDR3 has 13 amino acids. Trimming removed 4 bases from V and 3 bases from J, with 7 bases in between. The CDR3 region is CASSVMPNQPQHF. DNA for the CDR3: TGTGCCAGCAGTGTCATGCCCAATCAGCCCCAGCATTTT.